The rows below give T cell receptor beta chains drawn from one sample of a study of T cell changes during pregnancy in multiple sclerosis. Some clones are missing from TCRdb's copy, which holds only in-frame ones; the method was immunoSEQ multiplex PCR. The sample shows some 80,000 clones, less than 95% of them seen only once. The sample in question was peripheral blood, obtained in the third trimester of pregnancy. The receptor source for this set is a female donor with multiple sclerosis, enrolled in a pregnancy study. Both conserved end residues are part of each CDR3. Each record gives: clone size, V gene, D gene, J gene, CDR3 protein, CDR3 DNA. A D gene is named only where the DNA matches it firmly. Some rows mark clone size as missing; the rest say once, few, many or name a class of expanded clone.

clone_size: medium-sized
v_call: TRBV19
d_call: -
j_call: TRBJ2-1
cdr3_aa: CASREGQQTYNEQFF
cdr3_nt: TGTGCCAGTAGGGAGGGACAGCAAACCTACAATGAGCAGTTCTTC

clone_size: -
v_call: TRBV9
d_call: -
j_call: TRBJ1-1
cdr3_aa: CASSVPGNTEAFF
cdr3_nt: TGTGCCAGCAGCGTACCGGGGAACACTGAAGCTTTCTTT

clone_size: once
v_call: TRBV5-6
d_call: -
j_call: TRBJ1-1
cdr3_aa: CASSPRSQVLQVF
cdr3_nt: TGTGCCAGCAGCCCCCGATCCCAAGTTCTACAGGTGTTT

clone_size: -
v_call: TRBV27
d_call: TRBD1
j_call: TRBJ1-6
cdr3_aa: CASGDRVAPLHF
cdr3_nt: TGTGCCAGCGGCGACAGGGTGGCACCCCTCCACTTT

clone_size: -
v_call: TRBV28
d_call: TRBD2
j_call: TRBJ2-7
cdr3_aa: CASSLSRLAGLWQYF
cdr3_nt: TGTGCCAGCAGTTTATCCCGGCTAGCGGGGTTGTGGCAGTACTTC

clone_size: -
v_call: TRBV6-5
d_call: TRBD2
j_call: TRBJ2-7
cdr3_aa: CASSYSSAGGRYEQYF
cdr3_nt: TGTGCCAGCAGTTACTCGTCCGCGGGGGGGCGGTACGAGCAGTACTTC

clone_size: -
v_call: TRBV5-1
d_call: TRBD1
j_call: TRBJ1-1
cdr3_aa: CASNRFTGVNTEAFF
cdr3_nt: TGCGCCAGCAACCGCTTCACAGGGGTGAACACTGAAGCTTTCTTT

clone_size: once
v_call: TRBV29-1
d_call: TRBD1
j_call: TRBJ2-2
cdr3_aa: CSAGVGQGYTGELFF
cdr3_nt: TGCAGCGCCGGGGTAGGACAGGGGTACACCGGGGAGCTGTTTTTT

clone_size: -
v_call: TRBV18
d_call: -
j_call: TRBJ2-7
cdr3_aa: CASSPSVEVIDEQYF
cdr3_nt: TGTGCCAGCTCACCCAGCGTTGAGGTTATCGACGAGCAGTACTTC

clone_size: -
v_call: TRBV5-5
d_call: -
j_call: TRBJ1-6
cdr3_aa: CASRSLAGSPLHF
cdr3_nt: TGTGCCAGCAGATCCCTGGCGGGTTCACCCCTCCACTTT

clone_size: -
v_call: TRBV6-5
d_call: -
j_call: TRBJ1-5
cdr3_aa: CASSYRGGVGNQPQHF
cdr3_nt: TGTGCCAGCAGCTACAGAGGAGGGGTCGGCAATCAGCCCCAGCATTTT

clone_size: -
v_call: TRBV11-2
d_call: -
j_call: TRBJ2-3
cdr3_aa: CASSPLAGQMASTDTQYF
cdr3_nt: TGTGCCAGCAGCCCACTCGCCGGACAGATGGCGAGCACAGATACGCAGTATTTT

clone_size: once
v_call: TRBV6-5
d_call: -
j_call: TRBJ1-3
cdr3_aa: CASSYGQALSGNTIYF
cdr3_nt: TGTGCCAGCAGTTACGGTCAGGCCCTCTCTGGAAACACCATATATTTT

clone_size: once
v_call: TRBV5-8
d_call: TRBD1
j_call: TRBJ1-1
cdr3_aa: CASSWTGRGPNTEAFF
cdr3_nt: TGTGCCAGCAGCTGGACAGGGAGGGGGCCTAACACTGAAGCTTTCTTT

clone_size: -
v_call: TRBV6-5
d_call: -
j_call: TRBJ1-2
cdr3_aa: CASSYRGRSYGYTF
cdr3_nt: TGTGCCAGCAGTTACCGCGGTCGGAGCTATGGCTACACCTTC

clone_size: -
v_call: TRBV2
d_call: -
j_call: TRBJ2-7
cdr3_aa: CASKGAGDEQYF
cdr3_nt: TGTGCCAGCAAGGGCGCAGGGGACGAGCAGTACTTC

clone_size: -
v_call: TRBV30
d_call: TRBD1
j_call: TRBJ1-2
cdr3_aa: CACLTGAVYGYTF
cdr3_nt: TGTGCCTGTTTAACAGGGGCCGTATATGGCTACACCTTC

clone_size: -
v_call: TRBV19
d_call: -
j_call: TRBJ2-7
cdr3_aa: CASSMTGDSYEQYF
cdr3_nt: TGTGCCAGTAGTATGACCGGGGATAGCTACGAGCAGTACTTC

clone_size: once
v_call: TRBV2
d_call: TRBD2
j_call: TRBJ2-5
cdr3_aa: CASSPPGRGAQETQYF
cdr3_nt: TGTGCCAGCAGCCCGCCTGGGCGGGGGGCCCAAGAGACCCAGTACTTC

clone_size: few
v_call: TRBV2
d_call: -
j_call: TRBJ1-2
cdr3_aa: CASSVGARVGGYTF
cdr3_nt: TGTGCCAGCAGTGTGGGGGCTCGAGTCGGTGGCTACACCTTC

clone_size: -
v_call: TRBV15
d_call: -
j_call: TRBJ2-5
cdr3_aa: CATSKSGQETQYF
cdr3_nt: TGTGCCACCAGCAAATCCGGGCAAGAGACCCAGTACTTC

clone_size: -
v_call: TRBV18
d_call: -
j_call: TRBJ1-6
cdr3_aa: CASSPKLDNSPLHF
cdr3_nt: TGTGCCAGCTCACCAAAACTGGATAATTCACCCCTCCACTTT

clone_size: -
v_call: TRBV13
d_call: -
j_call: TRBJ2-3
cdr3_aa: CASSLGGVDTQYF
cdr3_nt: TGTGCCAGCAGCTTAGGAGGGGTAGATACGCAGTATTTT